The clone carrying this T cell receptor beta chain showed up just a few times. The CDR3 has 16 residues. CDR1 and CDR2 from the germline V gene are SGHTA and FQGTGA. V trimming: 4 bases; J trimming: 6 bases; junction bases outside the gene matches: 9. This record comes from a study of blood T cell repertoires in COVID-19. For the study at large: Spain, Italy and the United States supplied samples that represented acute and convalescent COVID-19. The cDNA or gDNA used as material had been derived from T cells, B-cell-depleted T cells, or PBMCs.

In the authors' workflow: Reference gene primers were amplified, and this amplification served to estimate nucleated cell counts. Sequencing was performed with immunoSEQ multiplex PCR; in TCRdb, only in-frame clones are kept and a portion is missing. The DNA was the basis for D and trimming; V, J and clone size are from that table. The sample has a few hundred thousand clones, 70% to 90% seen once. The sequence came from a woman in her 30s with COVID-19, enrolled during active disease. The chain couples TRBV7-3 to TRBJ2-1, with TRBD2 matching 10 bases. The sequencing input was peripheral blood. The CDR3 bases are TGTGCCAGCAGCTCCCCAGGGCTAGCGGGAGTCAATGAGCAGTTCTTC. Translation gives CASSSPGLAGVNEQFF.